The rows below give T cell receptor beta chains drawn from one sample of a study of Graves' ophthalmopathy and Graves' hyperthyroidism. Via MiXCR, TCRdb re-called the multiplex PCR reads, giving one row per CDR3 protein. The table shows about 240,000 distinct CDR3 sequences, with 45% occurring only once. What was sequenced was peripheral blood. The receptors come from an adult man with Graves' ophthalmopathy. CDR3s include the opening cysteine and the closing phenylalanine or tryptophan. The order of the fields is CDR3 DNA, CDR3 protein, V gene, clone size, D gene, J gene, CDR3 length. D genes are given only for firm matches. Clone size is stated in some rows and not others, as once, few, many or a class when expanded.

DNA: TGTGCCAGCAGTGAATCAAGTATGCTTCCGTCCCAGCATTTT
CDR3: CASSESSMLPSQHF
V: TRBV10-2
size: -
D: -
J: TRBJ1-5
length: 14

DNA: TGCGCCAGCAGCCAGGAAGACAGGGGCAGTGGCTACACCTTC
CDR3: CASSQEDRGSGYTF
V: TRBV7-3
size: -
D: TRBD1
J: TRBJ1-2
length: 14

DNA: TGTGCCAGTCGCGGTGGGCCATCGAACACTGAAGCTTTCTTT
CDR3: CASRGGPSNTEAFF
V: TRBV12-3/TRBV12-4
size: -
D: -
J: TRBJ1-1
length: 14

DNA: TGTGCCAGCAGTGTGGTCCGTAATCAGCCCCAGCATTTT
CDR3: CASSVVRNQPQHF
V: TRBV10-3
size: -
D: -
J: TRBJ1-5
length: 13

DNA: TGTGCCAGCAGCGCACAGTCGGGGACGTCTGAAAAACTGTTTTTT
CDR3: CASSAQSGTSEKLFF
V: TRBV7-2
size: -
D: -
J: TRBJ1-4
length: 15

DNA: TGTGCCAGCAGCCAAGGGCCGGGACTCCCGTACTTC
CDR3: CASSQGPGLPYF
V: TRBV12-3/TRBV12-4
size: -
D: -
J: TRBJ2-5
length: 12

DNA: TGTGCCAGTAGTACTGGGACAAACTACGAGCAGTACTTC
CDR3: CASSTGTNYEQYF
V: TRBV19
size: few
D: -
J: TRBJ2-7
length: 13

DNA: TGTGCCAGCAGCTTAGCCGTAGGCAGACCTAGCGCGGGGGAGCAGTACTTC
CDR3: CASSLAVGRPSAGEQYF
V: TRBV7-6
size: -
D: -
J: TRBJ2-7
length: 17

DNA: TGTGCCAGCAGCTTGTGGGGGGCTGGTCAGCCCCAGCATTTT
CDR3: CASSLWGAGQPQHF
V: TRBV11-2
size: -
D: -
J: TRBJ1-5
length: 14

DNA: TGCAGTGCTAGAGATGGGGCGGGTACCGGGGAGCTGTTTTTT
CDR3: CSARDGAGTGELFF
V: TRBV20-1
size: -
D: -
J: TRBJ2-2
length: 14

DNA: TGTGCCAGCAGTTCAAATCCGGGACAGGGGGCAGGGAACACTGAAGCTTTCTTT
CDR3: CASSSNPGQGAGNTEAFF
V: TRBV6-5
size: -
D: TRBD1
J: TRBJ1-1
length: 18

DNA: TGCGCCAGCAGCCAAGAGACAGGGTCCCACGAGCAGTACTTC
CDR3: CASSQETGSHEQYF
V: TRBV4-1
size: -
D: TRBD1
J: TRBJ2-7
length: 14

DNA: TGCAGTGCTAGAGGGGTCACGAACACCGGGGAGCTGTTTTTT
CDR3: CSARGVTNTGELFF
V: TRBV20-1
size: few
D: -
J: TRBJ2-2
length: 14

DNA: TGCAGTGCTAGAGAGCTAAGGGGGGCCTACGGGCAGTACTTC
CDR3: CSARELRGAYGQYF
V: TRBV20-1
size: -
D: -
J: TRBJ2-7
length: 14

DNA: TGTGCCAGCAGTCTCGACAGGAATGGTGAAGCTTTCTTT
CDR3: CASSLDRNGEAFF
V: TRBV7-2
size: -
D: -
J: TRBJ1-1
length: 13

DNA: TGTGCCAGCAGCTTAGCGAGCCCCCCCATCCGAGGATATGGCTACACCTTC
CDR3: CASSLASPPIRGYGYTF
V: TRBV7-8
size: once
D: -
J: TRBJ1-2
length: 17

DNA: TGTGCCAGCAGCTTATCGGGACAGGCAGCCTATGGCTACACCTTC
CDR3: CASSLSGQAAYGYTF
V: TRBV7-2
size: few
D: TRBD1
J: TRBJ1-2
length: 15

DNA: TGTGCCAGCAGCCTAATAGGACAGGGTTTCGACGAGCAGTACTTC
CDR3: CASSLIGQGFDEQYF
V: TRBV14
size: -
D: TRBD1
J: TRBJ2-7
length: 15

DNA: TGTGCCAGCAGCCGGACCCCCTTCTCCTACGAGCAGTACTTC
CDR3: CASSRTPFSYEQYF
V: TRBV12-3/TRBV12-4
size: -
D: -
J: TRBJ2-7
length: 14

DNA: TGCAGTGCGCAGGGACAGTATAATTCACCCCTCCACTTT
CDR3: CSAQGQYNSPLHF
V: TRBV20-1
size: few
D: TRBD1
J: TRBJ1-6
length: 13

DNA: TGCGCCAGCAGCTTGGAGGGGGGATCCTACGAGCAGTACTTC
CDR3: CASSLEGGSYEQYF
V: TRBV5-1
size: -
D: -
J: TRBJ2-7
length: 14

DNA: TGTGCCAGTAGATTCTTTAGCGGGAGTCACCCTAAGGACGAGCAGTACTTC
CDR3: CASRFFSGSHPKDEQYF
V: TRBV11-2
size: few
D: TRBD2
J: TRBJ2-7
length: 17

DNA: TGTGCCATCAGTCGACTAGTCGGGAACACCGGGGAGCTGTTTTTT
CDR3: CAISRLVGNTGELFF
V: TRBV10-3
size: few
D: -
J: TRBJ2-2
length: 15

DNA: TGTGCCAGCAGCCATGTTAACAGGGCGCGCTCTGGAAACACCATATATTTT
CDR3: CASSHVNRARSGNTIYF
V: TRBV9
size: few
D: -
J: TRBJ1-3
length: 17

DNA: TGCGCCAGCAGCCCTGACACGACGGCCCAGTACTTC
CDR3: CASSPDTTAQYF
V: TRBV4-1
size: -
D: -
J: TRBJ2-5
length: 12

DNA: TGTGCCAGCAGCCAACAGACAGGATTCAGCCCTGGGGCCAACGTCCTGACTTTC
CDR3: CASSQQTGFSPGANVLTF
V: TRBV12-3/TRBV12-4
size: -
D: -
J: TRBJ2-6
length: 18

DNA: TGTGCCAGCAGCTTAAATCAGAAGGCTACCGGGGAGCTGTTTTTT
CDR3: CASSLNQKATGELFF
V: TRBV11-2
size: -
D: -
J: TRBJ2-2
length: 15

DNA: TGTGCCAGCAGTTTAACCCACACTGAAGCTTTCTTT
CDR3: CASSLTHTEAFF
V: TRBV28
size: -
D: -
J: TRBJ1-1
length: 12

DNA: TGTGCCAGCAGTCGCGACAGGGCCAACACCGGGGAGCTGTTTTTT
CDR3: CASSRDRANTGELFF
V: TRBV7-9
size: -
D: TRBD1
J: TRBJ2-2
length: 15

DNA: TGTGCCAGCAGTAAGGACAGACGTTATGGCTACACCTTC
CDR3: CASSKDRRYGYTF
V: TRBV2
size: -
D: -
J: TRBJ1-2
length: 13

DNA: TGCAGTGCCCCGGGGGGAAACGAGCAGTACTTC
CDR3: CSAPGGNEQYF
V: TRBV20-1
size: -
D: TRBD2
J: TRBJ2-7
length: 11

DNA: TGCAGTGCTAGGTTGGGGGCGGATCAGCCCCAGCATTTT
CDR3: CSARLGADQPQHF
V: TRBV20-1
size: few
D: -
J: TRBJ1-5
length: 13

DNA: TGCAGCGTTGAAGATGCCGGTGGCTACACCTTC
CDR3: CSVEDAGGYTF
V: TRBV29-1
size: -
D: -
J: TRBJ1-2
length: 11

DNA: TGTGCCAGCAGCCCGACAGGCTCGATGAACACTGAAGCTTTCTTT
CDR3: CASSPTGSMNTEAFF
V: TRBV5-6
size: few
D: -
J: TRBJ1-1
length: 15

DNA: TGTGCCAGCAGCCCGGGTTTGGGGGGCGCGGGCTACACCTTC
CDR3: CASSPGLGGAGYTF
V: TRBV11-2
size: -
D: -
J: TRBJ1-2
length: 14

DNA: TGTGCCAGCTCACGTGGGACCCTCCCTCCCTACGAGCAGTACTTC
CDR3: CASSRGTLPPYEQYF
V: TRBV18
size: -
D: -
J: TRBJ2-7
length: 15

DNA: TGTGCCAGCAGCCAAGATAGGGCAGGGTCGCCCCTCCACTTT
CDR3: CASSQDRAGSPLHF
V: TRBV9
size: -
D: -
J: TRBJ1-6
length: 14

DNA: TGCGCCAGCAGCTTAGCGTCTGCAGGGGGATCCTACGAGCAGTACTTC
CDR3: CASSLASAGGSYEQYF
V: TRBV7-9
size: -
D: TRBD1
J: TRBJ2-7
length: 16

DNA: TGTGCCAGCTCACGACGGAACTATGGCTACACCTTC
CDR3: CASSRRNYGYTF
V: TRBV11-1
size: many
D: -
J: TRBJ1-2
length: 12

DNA: TGCAGCGGGACAGTGCAGGACTATGGCTACACCTTC
CDR3: CSGTVQDYGYTF
V: TRBV29-1
size: once
D: -
J: TRBJ1-2
length: 12

DNA: TGTGCCAGCAGGTGGGCGGGGACTAGCGGGGCCTACGAGCAGTACTTC
CDR3: CASRWAGTSGAYEQYF
V: TRBV6-5
size: -
D: TRBD2
J: TRBJ2-7
length: 16